This TCR beta chain was sequenced during a study of blood T cell repertoires in COVID-19. Across the study: T cells, B-cell-depleted T cells, or PBMCs supplied cDNA or gDNA.

Clones were sequenced by immunoSEQ multiplex PCR, and TCRdb holds only the in-frame ones, with some missing. The table lists about 400,000 clones, over 75% of them singletons, with less than 2.5% in the top ten. V lost 6 bases and J lost 4; bases outside the gene matches: 5. The V gene's germline CDR1 is MNHEY and CDR2 SVGAGI. The CDR3 consists of 13 residues. The sequenced sample consisted of PBMCs or T cells enriched from blood (not recorded which). The chain is built from TRBV6-5 and TRBJ2-5; 7 bases line up with TRBD1. The TCR sequence derives from a man between 40 and 49 years old in a cohort exposed to, infected with or recovered from COVID-19 (not recorded which). CDR3 region: CASSRGLGETQYF. The CDR3 region has the DNA TGTGCCAGCAGCAGGGGGTTGGGAGAGACCCAGTACTTC.